This TCR beta chain is from a study of vaccination and CD4 T cells after COVID-19. Study-wide context: By nasal swab PCR, the convalescent patients were SARS-CoV-2 positive, with ten or so mild cases and one severe. Culture controls were given either a CEFX pool, an HIV-1 Nef pool, or no peptide. Study findings and constraints: Early post-infection timepoints were not included, and relatively few convalescent patients were studied.

As to this clonotype: What it binds is unknown.

The treatment is: approximately nine-day PBMC culture with coronavirus spike peptide pools or control peptides (ViraFEST assay). The V gene's germline CDR1 is SGHVS and CDR2 FNYEAQ. The CDR3 consists of 14 residues. The V and J ends lost 2 bases and 7 bases respectively, with 14 bases between them. Cultured CD4+ T-cell DNA underwent Oncomine TCR Beta short-read sequencing. TCRdb independently ran MiXCR on the PCR reads; one entry per CDR3 protein. The data hold several thousand distinct CDR3 sequences, with 55% observed a single time. The source material was CD4+ T cells from blood, cultured in vitro. V gene TRBV7-6 combines with J gene TRBJ1-1, with D perhaps matching TRBD1 (5 bases). This TCR derives from a human donor who had recovered from COVID-19. The CDR3: CASSLSSGVGEAFF. CDR3 in DNA: TGTGCCAGCAGCTTAAGTTCGGGGGTCGGTGAAGCTTTCTTT.